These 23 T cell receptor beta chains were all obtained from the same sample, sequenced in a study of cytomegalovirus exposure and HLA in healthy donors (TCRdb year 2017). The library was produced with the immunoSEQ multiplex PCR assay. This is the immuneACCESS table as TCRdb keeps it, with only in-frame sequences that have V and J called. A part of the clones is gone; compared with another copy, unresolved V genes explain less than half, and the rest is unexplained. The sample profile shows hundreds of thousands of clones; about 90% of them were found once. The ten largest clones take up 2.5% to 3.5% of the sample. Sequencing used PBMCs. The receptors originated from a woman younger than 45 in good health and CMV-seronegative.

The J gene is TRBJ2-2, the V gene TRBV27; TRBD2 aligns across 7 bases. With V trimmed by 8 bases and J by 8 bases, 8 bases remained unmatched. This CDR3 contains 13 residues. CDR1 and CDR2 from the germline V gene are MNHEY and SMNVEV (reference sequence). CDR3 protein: CASQAGVGGELFF. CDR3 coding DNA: TGTGCCAGCCAGGCGGGGGTAGGGGGGGAGCTGTTTTTT.

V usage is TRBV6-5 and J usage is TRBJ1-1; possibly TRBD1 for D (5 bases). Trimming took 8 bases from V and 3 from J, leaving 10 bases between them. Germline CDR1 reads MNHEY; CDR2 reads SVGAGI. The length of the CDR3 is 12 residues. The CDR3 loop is CASSTGDTEAFF. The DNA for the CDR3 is TGTGCCAGCTCCACAGGCGACACTGAAGCTTTCTTT.

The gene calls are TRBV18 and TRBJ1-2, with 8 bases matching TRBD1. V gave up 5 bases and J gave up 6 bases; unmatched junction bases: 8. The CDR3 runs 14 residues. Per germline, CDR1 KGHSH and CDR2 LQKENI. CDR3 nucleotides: TGTGCCAGCTCATCTAATCAGGGGGCGGATGGCTACACCTTC. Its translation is CASSSNQGADGYTF.

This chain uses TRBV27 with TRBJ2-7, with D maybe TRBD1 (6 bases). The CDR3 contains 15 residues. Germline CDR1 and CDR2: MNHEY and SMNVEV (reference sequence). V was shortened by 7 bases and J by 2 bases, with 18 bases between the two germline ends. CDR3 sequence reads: CASTLKQGRAYEQYF. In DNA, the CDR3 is TGTGCCAGCACCTTAAAACAGGGACGGGCCTACGAGCAGTACTTC.

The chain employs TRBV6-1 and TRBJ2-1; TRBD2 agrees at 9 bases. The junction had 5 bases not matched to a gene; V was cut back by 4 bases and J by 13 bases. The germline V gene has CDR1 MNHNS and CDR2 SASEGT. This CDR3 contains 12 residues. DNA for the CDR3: TGTGCCAGCAGTGGCCCGGGACTAGCTCAGTTCTTC. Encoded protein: CASSGPGLAQFF.

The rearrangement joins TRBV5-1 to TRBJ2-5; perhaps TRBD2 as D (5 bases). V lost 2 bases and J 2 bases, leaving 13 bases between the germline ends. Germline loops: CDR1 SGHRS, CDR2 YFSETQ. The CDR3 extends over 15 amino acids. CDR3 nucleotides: TGCGCCAGCAGCTTAAACAGCGGAACTCAAGAGACCCAGTACTTC. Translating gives CASSLNSGTQETQYF.

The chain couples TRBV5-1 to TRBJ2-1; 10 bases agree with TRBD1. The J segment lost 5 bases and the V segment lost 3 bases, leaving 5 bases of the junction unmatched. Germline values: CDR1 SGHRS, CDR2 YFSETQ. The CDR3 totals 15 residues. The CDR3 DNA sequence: TGCGCCAGCAGCTGGGGGGACAGGGGACACAATGAGCAGTTCTTC. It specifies CASSWGDRGHNEQFF. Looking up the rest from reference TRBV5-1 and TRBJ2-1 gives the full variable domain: KAGVTQTPRYLIKTRGQQVTLSCSPISGHRSVSWYQQTPGQGLQFLFEYFSETQRNKGNFPGRFSGRQFSNSRSEMNVSTLELGDSALYLCASSWGDRGHNEQFFGPGTRLTVL.

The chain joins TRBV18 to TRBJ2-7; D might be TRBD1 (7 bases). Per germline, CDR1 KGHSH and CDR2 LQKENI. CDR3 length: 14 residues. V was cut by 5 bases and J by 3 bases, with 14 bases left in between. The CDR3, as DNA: TGTGCCAGCTCAGCAGGGGGGATCGGCTACGAGCAGTACTTC. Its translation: CASSAGGIGYEQYF. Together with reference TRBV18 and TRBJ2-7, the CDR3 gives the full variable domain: NAGVMQNPRHLVRRRGQEARLRCSPMKGHSHVYWYRQLPEEGLKFMVYLQKENIIDESGMPKERFSAEFPKEGPSILRIQQVVRGDSAAYFCASSAGGIGYEQYFGPGTRLTVT.

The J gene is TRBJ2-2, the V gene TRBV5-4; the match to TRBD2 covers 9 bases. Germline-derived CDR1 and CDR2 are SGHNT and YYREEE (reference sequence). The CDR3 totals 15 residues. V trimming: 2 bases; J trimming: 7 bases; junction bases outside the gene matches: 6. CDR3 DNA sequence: TGTGCCAGCAGCTTTGGGCGGGAGGGCCACGGGGAGCTGTTTTTT. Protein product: CASSFGREGHGELFF.

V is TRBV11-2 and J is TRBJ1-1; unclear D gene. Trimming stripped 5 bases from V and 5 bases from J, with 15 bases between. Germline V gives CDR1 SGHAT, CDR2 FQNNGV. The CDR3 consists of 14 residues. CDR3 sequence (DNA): TGTGCCAGCAGCGGAGCGGGCGGGTGGACTGAAGCTTTCTTT. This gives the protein CASSGAGGWTEAFF. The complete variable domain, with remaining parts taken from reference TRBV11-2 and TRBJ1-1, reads EAGVAQSPRYKIIEKRQSVAFWCNPISGHATLYWYQQILGQGPKLLIQFQNNGVVDDSQLPKDRFSAERLKGVDSTLKIQPAKLEDSAVYLCASSGAGGWTEAFFGQGTRLTVV.

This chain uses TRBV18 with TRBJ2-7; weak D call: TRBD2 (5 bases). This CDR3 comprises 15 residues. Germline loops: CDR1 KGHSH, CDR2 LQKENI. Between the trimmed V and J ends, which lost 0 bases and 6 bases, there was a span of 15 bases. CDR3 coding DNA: TGTGCCAGCTCACCACCTGAGGCACCGGCGGGCGAGCAGTACTTC. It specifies CASSPPEAPAGEQYF.

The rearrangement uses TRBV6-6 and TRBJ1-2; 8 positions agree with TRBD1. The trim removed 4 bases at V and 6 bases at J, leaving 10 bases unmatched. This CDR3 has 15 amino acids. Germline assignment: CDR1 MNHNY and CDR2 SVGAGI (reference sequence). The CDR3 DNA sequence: TGTGCCAGCAGTTCAACGGATACCAGGGGGCATGGCTACACCTTC. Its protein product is CASSSTDTRGHGYTF.

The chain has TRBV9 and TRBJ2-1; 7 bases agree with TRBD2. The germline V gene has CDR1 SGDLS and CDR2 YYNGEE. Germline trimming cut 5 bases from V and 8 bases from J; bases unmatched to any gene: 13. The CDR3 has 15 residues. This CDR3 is CASSPSGTPADEQFF. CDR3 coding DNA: TGTGCCAGCAGTCCCAGCGGGACGCCAGCCGATGAGCAGTTCTTC.

The CDR3 reads CASTQGAQFGEAFF. The CDR3 DNA reads TGTGCCAGTACCCAGGGGGCGCAGTTTGGTGAAGCTTTCTTT. The J gene is TRBJ1-1, the V gene TRBV19; 8 bases line up with TRBD1. Germline V gene data show CDR1 as LNHDA and CDR2 as SQIVND (reference sequence). The CDR3 is made up of 14 amino acids. V dropped 7 bases and J dropped 7; count of bases not matched to a gene: 11.

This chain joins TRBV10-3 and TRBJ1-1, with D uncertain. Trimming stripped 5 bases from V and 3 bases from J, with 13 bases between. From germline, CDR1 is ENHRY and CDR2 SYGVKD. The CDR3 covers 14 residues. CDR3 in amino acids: CAISPRPEYTEAFF. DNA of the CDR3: TGTGCCATCAGTCCACGACCGGAATACACTGAAGCTTTCTTT.

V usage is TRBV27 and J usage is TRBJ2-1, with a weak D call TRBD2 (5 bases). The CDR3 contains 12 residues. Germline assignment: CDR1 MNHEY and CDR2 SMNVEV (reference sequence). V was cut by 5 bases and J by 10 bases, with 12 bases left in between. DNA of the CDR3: TGTGCCAGCAGTGATAGGAGGCAGGAGCAGTTCTTC. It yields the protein CASSDRRQEQFF.

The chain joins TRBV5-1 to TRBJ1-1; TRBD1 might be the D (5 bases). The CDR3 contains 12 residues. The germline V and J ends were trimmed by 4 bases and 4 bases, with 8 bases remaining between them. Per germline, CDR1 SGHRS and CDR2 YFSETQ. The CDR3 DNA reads TGCGCCAGCAGCCTTCAGGGCACTGAAGCTTTCTTT. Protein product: CASSLQGTEAFF. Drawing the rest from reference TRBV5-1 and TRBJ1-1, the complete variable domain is KAGVTQTPRYLIKTRGQQVTLSCSPISGHRSVSWYQQTPGQGLQFLFEYFSETQRNKGNFPGRFSGRQFSNSRSEMNVSTLELGDSALYLCASSLQGTEAFFGQGTRLTVV.

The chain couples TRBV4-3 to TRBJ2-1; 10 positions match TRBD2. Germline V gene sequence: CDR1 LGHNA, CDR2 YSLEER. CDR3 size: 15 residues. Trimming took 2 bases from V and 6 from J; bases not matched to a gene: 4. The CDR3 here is CASSQRSGRANEQFF. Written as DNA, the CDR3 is TGCGCCAGCAGCCAAAGGAGCGGGAGGGCCAATGAGCAGTTCTTC.

CDR3 residues: CATSFAQGAPTTQYF. In nucleotides, the CDR3 is TGTGCCACCAGCTTTGCGCAGGGGGCCCCGACGACCCAGTACTTC. The rearrangement joins TRBV15 to TRBJ2-5, with 8 nucleotides matching TRBD1. With 5 bases clipped from V and 7 bases from J, the junction kept 12 bases outside the gene matches. Per germline, CDR1 LNHNV and CDR2 YYDKDF (reference sequence). This CDR3 is 15 amino acids long. The entire variable domain, with the rest obtained from reference TRBV15 and TRBJ2-5, is as follows: DAMVIQNPRYQVTQFGKPVTLSCSQTLNHNVMYWYQQKSSQAPKLLFHYYDKDFNNEADTPDNFQSRRPNTSFCFLDIRSPGLGDTAMYLCATSFAQGAPTTQYFGPGTRLLVL.

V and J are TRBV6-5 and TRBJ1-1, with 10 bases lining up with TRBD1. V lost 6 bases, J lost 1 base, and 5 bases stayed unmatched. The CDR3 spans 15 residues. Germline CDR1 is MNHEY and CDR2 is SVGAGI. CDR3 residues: CASRTDRGQNTEAFF. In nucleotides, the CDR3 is TGTGCCAGCAGGACAGACAGGGGGCAGAACACTGAAGCTTTCTTT.

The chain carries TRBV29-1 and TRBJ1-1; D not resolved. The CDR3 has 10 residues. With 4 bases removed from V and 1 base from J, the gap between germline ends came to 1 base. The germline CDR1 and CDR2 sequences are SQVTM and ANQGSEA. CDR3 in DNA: TGCAGCGTTGCGAACACTGAAGCTTTCTTT. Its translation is CSVANTEAFF.

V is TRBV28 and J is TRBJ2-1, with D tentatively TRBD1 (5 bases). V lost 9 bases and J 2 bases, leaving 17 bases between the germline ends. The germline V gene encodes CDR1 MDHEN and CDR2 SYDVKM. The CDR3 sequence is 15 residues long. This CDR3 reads CASRTTIRAYNEQFF. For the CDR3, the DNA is TGTGCCAGTCGGACAACTATACGAGCCTACAATGAGCAGTTCTTC.

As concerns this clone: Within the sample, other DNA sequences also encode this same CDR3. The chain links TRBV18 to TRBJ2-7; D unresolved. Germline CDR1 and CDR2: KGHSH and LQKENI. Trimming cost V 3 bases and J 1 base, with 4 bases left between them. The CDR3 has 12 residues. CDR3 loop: CASSPQSYEQYF. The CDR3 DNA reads TGTGCCAGCTCACCTCAATCCTACGAGCAGTACTTC.